The rows below give T cell receptor beta chains drawn from one sample of a study of T cells in tuberculosis. Clones were sequenced by immunoSEQ multiplex PCR, and TCRdb holds only the in-frame ones, with some missing. The data hold about 34,000 clones, with 80% to 95% observed a single time. The starting material was PBMCs, obtained at tuberculosis diagnosis. Every receptor here comes from an adult with tuberculosis. Both conserved end residues are part of each CDR3. Each record gives: CDR3 length, V gene, J gene, clone size, D gene, CDR3 protein, CDR3 DNA. D genes are given only for firm matches. The size entry is marked missing in some rows and otherwise reads once, few, many or a size class.

>15|TRBV4-1|TRBJ2-3|-|-
CASSQKWALTDTQYF
TGCGCCAGCAGCCAAAAGTGGGCCCTCACAGATACGCAGTATTTT
>14|TRBV7-2|TRBJ1-2|-|-
CASSLEVSDYGYTF
TGTGCCAGCAGCTTAGAAGTCTCGGACTATGGCTACACCTTC
>17|TRBV9|TRBJ1-5|once|TRBD1
CASSVEGQGQENQPQHF
TGTGCCAGCAGCGTAGAGGGACAGGGGCAAGAAAATCAGCCCCAGCATTTT
>14|TRBV6-1|TRBJ2-2|-|TRBD2
CASKRGANTGELFF
TGTGCCAGCAAGCGGGGCGCGAACACCGGGGAGCTGTTTTTT
>15|TRBV30|TRBJ2-2|-|-
CAWRGLREDTGELFF
TGTGCCTGGAGGGGGCTTCGTGAGGACACCGGGGAGCTGTTTTTT
>16|TRBV5-1|TRBJ2-2|-|TRBD1
CASSLAGGQGSGELFF
TGCGCCAGCAGCTTGGCCGGGGGACAGGGGTCCGGGGAGCTGTTTTTT
>16|TRBV6-6|TRBJ2-3|-|-
CASSYSRGGVTDTQYF
TGTGCCAGCAGTTACTCGAGAGGGGGTGTAACAGATACGCAGTATTTT
>15|TRBV27|TRBJ2-5|-|-
CASNPAAALGETQYF
TGTGCCAGCAACCCCGCGGCAGCCTTAGGAGAGACCCAGTACTTC
>19|TRBV7-9|TRBJ2-6|-|TRBD2
CASSLSGLAGEPGANVLTF
TGTGCCAGCAGCCTCTCGGGACTAGCGGGAGAGCCTGGGGCCAACGTCCTGACTTTC
>14|TRBV18|TRBJ1-5|-|-
CASSLGPEGGAQHF
TGTGCCAGCTCCCTCGGGCCCGAAGGAGGGGCCCAGCATTTT
>16|TRBV15|TRBJ2-7|-|TRBD2
CATSRDAGGGRGEQYF
TGTGCCACCAGCAGAGATGCGGGAGGGGGAAGAGGCGAGCAGTACTTC
>12|TRBV7-9|TRBJ2-1|-|TRBD2
CASGRGADEQFF
TGTGCCAGCGGGCGGGGGGCCGATGAGCAGTTCTTC